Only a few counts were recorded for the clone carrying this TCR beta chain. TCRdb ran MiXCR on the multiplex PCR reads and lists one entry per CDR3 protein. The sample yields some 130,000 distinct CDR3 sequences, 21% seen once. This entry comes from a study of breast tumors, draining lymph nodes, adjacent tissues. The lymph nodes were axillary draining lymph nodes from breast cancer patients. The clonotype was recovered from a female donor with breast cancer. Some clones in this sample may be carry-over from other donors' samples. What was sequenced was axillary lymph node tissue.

In DNA, the CDR3 is TGTGCCAGCAGCTTAGGGACAGGGTACACTGAAGCTTTCTTT. This codes for CASSLGTGYTEAFF. V gene TRBV7-2 combines with J gene TRBJ1-1, with 8 nucleotides matching TRBD1. After removal of 1 base from V and 3 bases from J, the junction contained 1 base not matched to a gene. CDR1 is SGHTA, CDR2 FQGNSA, per germline. The CDR3 extends over 14 amino acids.